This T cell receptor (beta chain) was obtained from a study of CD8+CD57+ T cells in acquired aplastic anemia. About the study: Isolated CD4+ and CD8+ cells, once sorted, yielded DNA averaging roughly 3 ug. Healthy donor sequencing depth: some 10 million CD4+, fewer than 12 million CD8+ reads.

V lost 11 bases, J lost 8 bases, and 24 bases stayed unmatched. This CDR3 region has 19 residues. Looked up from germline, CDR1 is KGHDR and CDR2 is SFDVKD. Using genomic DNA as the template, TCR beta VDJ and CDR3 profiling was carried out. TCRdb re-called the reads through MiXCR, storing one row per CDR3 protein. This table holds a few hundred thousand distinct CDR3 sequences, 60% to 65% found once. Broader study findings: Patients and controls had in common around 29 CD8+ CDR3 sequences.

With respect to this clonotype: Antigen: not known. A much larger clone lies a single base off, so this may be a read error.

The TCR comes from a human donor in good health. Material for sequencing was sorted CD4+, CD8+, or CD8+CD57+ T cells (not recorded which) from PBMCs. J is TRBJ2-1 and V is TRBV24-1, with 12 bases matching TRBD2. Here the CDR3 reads CASRGAGDSSGRAGYEQFF. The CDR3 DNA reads TGTGCCAGCCGTGGGGCCGGGGACTCTAGCGGGAGGGCCGGGTATGAGCAGTTCTTC.